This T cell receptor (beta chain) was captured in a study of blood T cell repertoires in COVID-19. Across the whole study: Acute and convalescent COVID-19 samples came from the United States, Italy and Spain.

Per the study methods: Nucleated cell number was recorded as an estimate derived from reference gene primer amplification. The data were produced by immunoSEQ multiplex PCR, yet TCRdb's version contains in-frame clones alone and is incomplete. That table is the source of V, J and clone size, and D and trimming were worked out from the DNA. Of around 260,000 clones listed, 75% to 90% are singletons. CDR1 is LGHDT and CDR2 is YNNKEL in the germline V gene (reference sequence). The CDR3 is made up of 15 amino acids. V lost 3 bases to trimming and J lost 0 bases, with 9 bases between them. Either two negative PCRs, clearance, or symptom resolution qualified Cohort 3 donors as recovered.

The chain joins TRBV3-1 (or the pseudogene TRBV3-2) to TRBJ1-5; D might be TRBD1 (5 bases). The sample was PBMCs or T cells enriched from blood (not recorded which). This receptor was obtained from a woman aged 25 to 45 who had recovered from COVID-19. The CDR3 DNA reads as TGTGCCAGCAGCCAGGGGGGTTCTAGCAATCAGCCCCAGCATTTT. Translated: CASSQGGSSNQPQHF.